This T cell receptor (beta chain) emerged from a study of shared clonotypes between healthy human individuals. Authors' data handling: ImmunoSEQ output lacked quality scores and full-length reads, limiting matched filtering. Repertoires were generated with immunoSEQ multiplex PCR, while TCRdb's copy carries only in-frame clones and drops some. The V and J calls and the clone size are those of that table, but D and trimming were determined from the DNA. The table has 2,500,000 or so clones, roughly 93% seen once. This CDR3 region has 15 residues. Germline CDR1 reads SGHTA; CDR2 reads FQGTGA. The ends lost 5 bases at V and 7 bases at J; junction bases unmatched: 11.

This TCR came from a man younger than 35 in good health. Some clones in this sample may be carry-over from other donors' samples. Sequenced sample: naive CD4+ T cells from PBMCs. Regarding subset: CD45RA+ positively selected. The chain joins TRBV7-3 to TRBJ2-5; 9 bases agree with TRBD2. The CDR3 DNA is TGTGCCAGCAGCAAAGGGACTAGCCGGTGGGGGACCCAGTACTTC. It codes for CASSKGTSRWGTQYF.